This T cell receptor beta chain was obtained from a study of cytomegalovirus exposure and HLA in healthy donors. Study details: Earlier findings included nearly 120 million unique TCR beta sequences obtained from about 180 million T cells.

Amplification used 60 Vbeta primers and 13 Jbeta primers. Produced via immunoSEQ multiplex PCR; TCRdb's table is partial and in-frame only. Of roughly 140,000 clones listed, almost 80% are singletons. Findings of the study overall: Upon later analysis, HLA-associated TCR beta chains proved more clonally expanded than other, equally common chains. According to a later analysis, donors in an Asian-associated ancestry cluster reportedly had fewer N-insertions than the roughly 660-donor mean. CMV serostatus stood as the only immune exposure information on hand.

Regarding this clone: What it binds is unknown.

Sequenced: PBMCs. The receptor was isolated from a male donor in good health and CMV-seronegative.

Here the CDR3 DNA reads TGCGCCAGCAGCTTGGCTGGCTTGGGGGCGGAAGAGCAGTACTTC. The encoded protein is CASSLAGLGAEEQYF. The chain recombines TRBV5-1 with TRBJ2-7, with a possible D match to TRBD1 (6 bases). Germline-derived CDR1 and CDR2 are SGHRS and YFSETQ. This CDR3 comprises 15 residues. The V and J ends lost 0 bases and 7 bases respectively, with 17 bases between them.